The 14 T cell receptor beta chains presented below share a single source sample, sequenced in a study of blood T cell repertoires in COVID-19. Generated by immunoSEQ multiplex PCR, the TCRdb table keeps only in-frame clones and is missing some. The sample contains hundreds of thousands of clones, 89% of which appear only once. The material sequenced was PBMCs or T cells enriched from blood (not recorded which). The receptors shown here come from a woman between 35 and 50 years old who had recovered from COVID-19.

This clone has just one count. The rearrangement uses TRBV2 and TRBJ1-5; TRBD1 might be the D (5 bases). There are 13 residues in the CDR3. CDR1 is SNHLY, CDR2 FYNNEI, per germline. The ends were cut back, 6 bases at V and 0 bases at J, with 6 bases in the middle. The CDR3 nucleotides are TGTGCCAGCAGAGGGGATAGCAATCAGCCCCAGCATTTT. This gives the protein CASRGDSNQPQHF.

The chain couples TRBV3-1 (or the pseudogene TRBV3-2) to TRBJ2-3; D remains ambiguous. The length of the CDR3 is 14 residues. With 0 bases removed from V and 3 bases from J, the gap between germline ends came to 7 bases. The germline CDR1 and CDR2 sequences are LGHDT and YNNKEL (reference sequence). The CDR3 spells CASSQDARTDTQYF. Here the CDR3 DNA reads TGTGCCAGCAGCCAAGACGCTAGGACAGATACGCAGTATTTT.

This clone was seen only a few times. The chain links TRBV4-3 to TRBJ2-3; 9 bases align to TRBD1. Germline CDR1 LGHNA, CDR2 YSLEER. CDR3 size: 14 residues. Unmatched junction bases numbered 3, after V lost 2 bases and J lost 6 bases. CDR3 sequence (DNA): TGCGCCAGCAGCCAACAGGACAGGGGTGATACGCAGTATTTT. It is translated as CASSQQDRGDTQYF.

The rearrangement joins TRBV10-3 to TRBJ1-3, with TRBD1 as a possible D gene (5 bases). This CDR3 is built from 15 residues. Per the germline V gene, CDR1 is ENHRY and CDR2 is SYGVKD. V was cut by 5 bases and J by 1 base, with 12 bases left in between. The CDR3 here is CAISPGGISGNTIYF. For the CDR3, the DNA is TGTGCCATCAGTCCGGGGGGTATTTCTGGAAACACCATATATTTT.

This clone was seen only a few times. The rearrangement uses TRBV5-1 and TRBJ1-5; D is unclear. V dropped 4 bases and J dropped 4 bases, with 15 bases sitting between them. From germline, CDR1 is SGHRS and CDR2 YFSETQ. The CDR3 spans 15 residues. This CDR3 is CASSRAGMGNQPQHF. CDR3 bases: TGCGCCAGCAGCAGAGCGGGCATGGGAAATCAGCCCCAGCATTTT.

This chain links TRBV11-3 with TRBJ2-1, with 12 bases matching TRBD2. Trimming removed 5 bases from V and 9 bases from J; junction bases left unmatched: 5. Germline assignment: CDR1 SGHNT and CDR2 YENEEA. This CDR3 has 14 residues. The CDR3 loop is CASSRGLAGFEQFF. The CDR3 DNA sequence: TGTGCCAGCAGCCGAGGACTAGCGGGGTTTGAGCAGTTCTTC.

V usage is TRBV7-6 and J usage is TRBJ1-2, with 10 positions matching TRBD1. Germline V lookup: CDR1 SGHVS, CDR2 FNYEAQ. The junction had 8 bases not matched to a gene; V was cut back by 2 bases and J by 8 bases. The CDR3 runs to 15 residues. The CDR3 DNA reads as TGTGCCAGCAGCTTATGGCCCGGACAGGGGGACGGCTACACCTTC. Translation: CASSLWPGQGDGYTF.

The chain combines TRBV10-3 with TRBJ2-2, with D possibly being TRBD2 (6 bases). The CDR3 spans 16 residues. CDR1 ENHRY and CDR2 SYGVKD come from the germline V gene. V was cut by 2 bases and J by 1 base, with 11 bases left in between. The CDR3 protein is CAISERLRENTGELFF. CDR3 coding DNA: TGTGCCATCAGTGAGAGGTTGCGGGAGAACACCGGGGAGCTGTTTTTT.

The gene calls are TRBV11-2 and TRBJ1-6; the D gene is possibly TRBD1 (6 bases). Germline lookup yields CDR1 SGHAT and CDR2 FQNNGV. The CDR3 covers 15 residues. Trimming removed 2 bases from V and 10 bases from J, with 15 bases in between. The CDR3 loop is CASSLKLQGNSPLHF. The CDR3 nucleotides read TGTGCCAGCAGCTTAAAATTACAGGGTAACTCACCCCTCCACTTT.

The V gene is TRBV7-3, the J gene TRBJ2-7; TRBD1 aligns across 9 bases. CDR1 is SGHTA, CDR2 FQGTGA, per germline. The CDR3 runs 14 residues. The trim removed 1 base at V and 4 bases at J, leaving 2 bases unmatched. CDR3 in DNA: TGTGCCAGCAGCTTAATGGGACAGGGTTACGAGCAGTACTTC. It codes for CASSLMGQGYEQYF.

The chain links TRBV9 to TRBJ2-7, with 7 positions matching TRBD1. Germline-derived CDR1 and CDR2 are SGDLS and YYNGEE. V lost 1 base to trimming and J lost 5 bases; unmatched junction nucleotides: 9. This CDR3 region has 15 residues. CDR3 in amino acids: CASSVNSGQFDEQYF. CDR3 bases: TGTGCCAGCAGCGTAAACTCGGGACAGTTCGACGAGCAGTACTTC.

The chain combines TRBV30 with TRBJ2-4; D may be TRBD2 (6 bases). CDR1 and CDR2 from the germline V gene are GTSNPN and SVGIG (reference sequence). The CDR3 consists of 15 residues. V was shortened by 3 bases and J by 8 bases, with 20 bases between the two germline ends. This chain's CDR3 is CAWSAPPSGVDIQYF. In DNA form, the CDR3 reads TGTGCCTGGAGCGCTCCCCCATCGGGGGTGGACATTCAGTACTTC.

V is TRBV27 and J is TRBJ2-7; D remains unclear. This CDR3 has 13 amino acids. CDR1 and CDR2 (germline): MNHEY, SMNVEV (reference sequence). Trimming cost V 2 bases and J 1 base, with 6 bases left between them. DNA for the CDR3: TGTGCCAGCAGTTTACAGAATTCCTACGAGCAGTACTTC. Translated, it gives CASSLQNSYEQYF.

The rearrangement links TRBV15 to TRBJ2-7; 10 positions agree with TRBD2. In germline, CDR1 is LNHNV, CDR2 YYDKDF (reference sequence). This CDR3 is 16 amino acids long. V dropped 0 bases and J dropped 3; count of bases not matched to a gene: 5. The CDR3 nucleotides are TGTGCCACCAGCAGAGAGCGGACTAGCGGCCTCTACGAGCAGTACTTC. It specifies CATSRERTSGLYEQYF.